Shown below are 25 T cell receptor beta chains from a single sample sequenced in a study of T cell responses to AZD1222 COVID-19 vaccine. Using immunoSEQ multiplex PCR, the repertoire was profiled, and TCRdb retains in-frame clones only, with some absent. The repertoire holds about 130,000 clones, with about 88% as singletons. The material sequenced was peripheral blood, taken on day 0 of MenACWY control vaccination. These receptors were collected from an adult in good health.

This clone has more than one count but fewer than ten. This chain links TRBV6-4 with TRBJ1-5; D gene unclear. The V end was cut by 6 bases, the J end by 6 bases, with 12 bases between. The CDR3 has 13 residues. CDR1 is MRHNA, CDR2 SNTAGT, per germline. The CDR3 DNA reads as TGTGCCAGCAGCGCGGAAGGGTTTCAGCCCCAGCATTTT. It yields the protein CASSAEGFQPQHF.

The rearrangement joins TRBV25-1 to TRBJ2-7, with 8 bases matching TRBD1. CDR1 MGHDK and CDR2 SYGVNS come from the germline V gene. V was clipped by 1 base and J by 6 bases; unmatched bases: 11. The CDR3 is made up of 16 amino acids. The CDR3 loop reads CASSESQGQGQSEQYF. The CDR3 region has the DNA TGTGCCAGCAGTGAATCTCAAGGACAGGGACAATCCGAGCAGTACTTC.

The chain employs TRBV7-9 and TRBJ2-7; D might be TRBD1 (5 bases). Trimming took 3 bases from V and 6 from J, leaving 15 bases between them. The germline V gene has CDR1 SEHNR and CDR2 FQNEAQ (reference sequence). CDR3 length equals 14 residues. CDR3 loop: CASSLGLRYSEQYF. The CDR3 bases are TGTGCCAGCAGCTTGGGGCTGCGTTACTCCGAGCAGTACTTC. Full variable domain (missing parts from reference TRBV7-9 and TRBJ2-7): DTGVSQNPRHKITKRGQNVTFRCDPISEHNRLYWYRQTLGQGPEFLTYFQNEAQLEKSRLLSDRFSAERPKGSFSTLEIQRTEQGDSAMYLCASSLGLRYSEQYFGPGTRLTVT.

The genes are TRBV7-7 and TRBJ2-1; 14 bases align to TRBD2. This CDR3 spans 19 amino acids. V was clipped by 5 bases and J by 6 bases; unmatched bases: 15. Germline values: CDR1 SSHAT, CDR2 FNYEAQ (reference sequence). The CDR3 DNA follows: TGTGCCAGCAGCCAACGACGACTAGCGGGAGGGCCTAGGGGCAATGAGCAGTTCTTC. As protein: CASSQRRLAGGPRGNEQFF.

The rearrangement joins TRBV5-1 to TRBJ2-7, with 11 bases that match TRBD2. Trimming removed 4 bases from V and 3 bases from J; junction bases left unmatched: 6. The germline V gene encodes CDR1 SGHRS and CDR2 YFSETQ. The CDR3 sequence is 15 residues long. CDR3 in amino acids: CASSPTSGSFYEQYF. CDR3 coding DNA: TGCGCCAGCAGCCCTACTAGCGGGAGCTTCTACGAGCAGTACTTC.

This clone is a singleton in its sample. The chain links TRBV13 to TRBJ2-1, with 8 bases fitting TRBD1. The CDR3 contains 15 residues. The junction had 8 bases not matched to a gene; V was cut back by 2 bases and J by 8 bases. Germline CDR1 reads PRHDT; CDR2 reads FYEKMQ (reference sequence). The CDR3 sequence is CASSLIRQGADEQFF. CDR3 DNA sequence: TGTGCCAGCAGCTTAATCCGGCAGGGGGCAGATGAGCAGTTCTTC.

The genes are TRBV10-3 and TRBJ2-3; D may be TRBD2 (6 bases). Trimming cost V 9 bases and J 5 bases, with 18 bases left between them. This CDR3 is 14 amino acids long. From germline, CDR1 is ENHRY and CDR2 SYGVKD. CDR3 nucleotides: TGTGCCATGGGTGGGGGGAGAGTAGGAGATACGCAGTATTTT. Amino acid sequence: CAMGGGRVGDTQYF.

The chain links TRBV21-1 to TRBJ2-1; no DNA check was done on the table's D call, TRBD2. TRBV21-1 is a known pseudogene. The CDR3 consists of 16 residues. CDR3 region: CASSPTGTSGFREQFF. The CDR3 nucleotides read TGTGCCAGCAGCCCAACCGGGACTAGCGGGTTCCGTGAGCAGTTCTTC.

The chain joins TRBV21-1 to TRBJ2-1. TRBV21-1 corresponds to a pseudogene. There are 15 residues in the CDR3. CDR3 coding DNA: TGTGCCAGCAGGGGTCCCCAGCCAAAGTTAAATGAGCAGTTCTTC. Protein sequence: CASRGPQPKLNEQFF.

The V call is TRBV6-2 or TRBV6-3, the J call TRBJ2-3; D call uncertain. Trimming removed 5 bases at V and 8 bases at J, with 23 bases between. Germline V gene lookup returns CDR1 MNHEY and CDR2 SVGEGT. The CDR3 spans 16 residues. CDR3 sequence reads: CASSASVGRHKGTQYF. CDR3 bases: TGTGCCAGCAGTGCCTCTGTCGGACGCCACAAGGGTACGCAGTATTTT.

The chain couples TRBV4-1 to TRBJ2-7; the match to TRBD2 covers 7 bases. Unmatched junction bases numbered 5, after V lost 0 bases and J lost 3 bases. CDR3 size: 15 residues. Germline V gives CDR1 MGHRA, CDR2 YSYEKL. The CDR3 region is CASSQDLAVIYEQYF. The CDR3 DNA reads TGCGCCAGCAGCCAAGACCTAGCGGTGATCTACGAGCAGTACTTC.

V is TRBV9 and J is TRBJ2-7; TRBD1 matches 7 bases. The germline V gene has CDR1 SGDLS and CDR2 YYNGEE. V lost 4 bases to trimming and J lost 4 bases; unmatched junction nucleotides: 8. The CDR3 consists of 14 residues. This CDR3 reads CASSPGTAPYEQYF. CDR3 DNA sequence: TGTGCCAGCAGCCCCGGGACAGCACCTTACGAGCAGTACTTC.

The chain joins TRBV27 to TRBJ2-1; no firm D call. This CDR3 has 12 amino acids. V lost 6 bases to trimming and J lost 9 bases, with 12 bases between them. From germline, CDR1 is MNHEY and CDR2 SMNVEV (reference sequence). CDR3 loop: CASSPGYREQFF. The DNA of the CDR3 is TGTGCCAGCAGCCCTGGCTATCGTGAGCAGTTCTTC.

This chain links TRBV7-9 with TRBJ2-1; 7 bases align to TRBD2. The CDR3 is made up of 17 amino acids. V dropped 5 bases and J dropped 4; count of bases not matched to a gene: 14. Germline CDR1 is SEHNR and CDR2 is FQNEAQ (reference sequence). For the CDR3, the DNA is TGTGCCAGCAGCCCCCCGTTGCGGCTAGCGGTATACAATGAGCAGTTCTTC. Its protein product is CASSPPLRLAVYNEQFF.

This clone was found a few times. The chain joins TRBV5-1 to TRBJ1-2; TRBD1 aligns across 7 bases. The junction had 9 bases not matched to a gene; V was cut back by 5 bases and J by 5 bases. Per the germline V gene, CDR1 is SGHRS and CDR2 is YFSETQ. The CDR3 length is 14 residues. CDR3 region: CASSITGDSYGYTF. Written as DNA, the CDR3 is TGCGCCAGCAGTATCACCGGGGACAGTTATGGCTACACCTTC.

The gene calls are TRBV10-2 and TRBJ1-1; maybe TRBD1 (6 bases). The CDR3 totals 16 residues. Germline CDR1 reads WSHSY; CDR2 reads SAAADI. V was trimmed by 4 bases and J by 2 bases, leaving 17 bases between them. CDR3 DNA sequence: TGCGCCAGCAGTGCAGCCCTGCGGGGGGCAAACACTGAAGCTTTCTTT. Encoded protein: CASSAALRGANTEAFF.

J is TRBJ2-7 and V is TRBV30; D assignment may be TRBD1 or TRBD2 (6 bases each). V was shortened by 2 bases and J by 7 bases, with 18 bases between the two germline ends. Germline-derived CDR1 and CDR2 are GTSNPN and SVGIG (reference sequence). The CDR3 loop spans 14 amino acids. In nucleotides, the CDR3 is TGTGCCTGGAGTTTACCCCCCGGGGGCCGGGAGCAGTACTTC. This translates into CAWSLPPGGREQYF.

Comment on this clone: At one end the junction does not follow the germline gene, possibly because of a read error. The CDR3, as DNA: TGTGCCAGCAGTTCCAACTTCCGGACGGTGAAGACTGAAGCTTTCTTT. Residues: CASSSNFRTVKTEAFF. The V gene is TRBV27, the J gene TRBJ1-1, with D uncertain. Germline lookup yields CDR1 MNHEY and CDR2 SMNVEV (reference sequence). The CDR3 contains 16 residues.

This sequence joins TRBV6-5 and TRBJ2-7; 7 bases map to TRBD1. The V segment lost 2 bases and the J segment 6 bases; nucleotides outside the gene matches: 4. Germline values: CDR1 MNHEY, CDR2 SVGAGI. The CDR3 is 13 residues long. This CDR3 is CASSYGPGGEQYF. CDR3 coding DNA: TGTGCCAGCAGTTACGGGCCAGGGGGCGAGCAGTACTTC.

The J gene is TRBJ2-7, the V gene TRBV10-2; TRBD2 matches at 16 bases. The CDR3 extends over 15 amino acids. V dropped 3 bases and J dropped 7; count of bases not matched to a gene: 3. Germline CDR1 reads WSHSY; CDR2 reads SAAADI. CDR3 sequence reads: CASSDGTSGRGEQYF. For the CDR3, the DNA is TGCGCCAGCAGTGACGGGACTAGCGGGAGGGGGGAGCAGTACTTC.

This rearrangement joins TRBV18 to TRBJ2-5; 7 positions agree with TRBD1. Germline V CDR1 and CDR2: KGHSH, LQKENI. This CDR3 region has 18 residues. J was trimmed by 3 bases and V by 6 bases; bases with no gene match: 19. The CDR3 sequence: CASSYLAIRDRYKETQYF. CDR3 nucleotides: TGTGCCAGCTCCTACCTTGCGATACGGGACAGATATAAAGAGACCCAGTACTTC.

The chain employs TRBV4-1 and TRBJ2-1; 7 nucleotides match TRBD1. The CDR3 spans 13 residues. Germline assignment: CDR1 MGHRA and CDR2 YSYEKL. The V segment lost 5 bases and the J segment 7 bases; nucleotides outside the gene matches: 5. The CDR3 region has the DNA TGCGCCAGCAGCTTGGGACAGCCTAATGAGCAGTTCTTC. This translates into CASSLGQPNEQFF.

V gene TRBV9 combines with J gene TRBJ1-5; maybe TRBD1 (6 bases). Looked up from germline, CDR1 is SGDLS and CDR2 is YYNGEE. The V end was cut by 0 bases, the J end by 6 bases, with 10 bases between. This CDR3 contains 14 residues. CDR3 sequence reads: CASSVGQGFQPQHF. The CDR3 DNA reads TGTGCCAGCAGCGTAGGTCAGGGGTTTCAGCCCCAGCATTTT. The full variable domain, completed using reference TRBV9 and TRBJ1-5, is DSGVTQTPKHLITATGQRVTLRCSPRSGDLSVYWYQQSLDQGLQFLIQYYNGEERAKGNILERFSAQQFPDLHSELNLSSLELGDSALYFCASSVGQGFQPQHFGDGTRLSIL.

CDR3 bases: TGTGCCAGCAGCTCCCTGGGGCAGTTAGGGGGCTACACCTTC. It translates to CASSSLGQLGGYTF. The rearrangement links TRBV7-2 to TRBJ1-2, with D possibly being TRBD1 (5 bases). This CDR3 is built from 14 residues. V was trimmed by 4 bases and J by 8 bases, leaving 17 bases between them. Germline V CDR1 and CDR2: SGHTA, FQGNSA.

The rearrangement links TRBV5-1 to TRBJ2-7, with TRBD2 matching 15 bases. Germline lookup yields CDR1 SGHRS and CDR2 YFSETQ. The ends lost 6 bases at V and 4 bases at J; junction bases unmatched: 8. This CDR3 has 16 amino acids. CDR3 region: CASNGLAGGPGYEQYF. The CDR3 DNA follows: TGCGCCAGCAATGGACTAGCGGGAGGGCCTGGGTACGAGCAGTACTTC.